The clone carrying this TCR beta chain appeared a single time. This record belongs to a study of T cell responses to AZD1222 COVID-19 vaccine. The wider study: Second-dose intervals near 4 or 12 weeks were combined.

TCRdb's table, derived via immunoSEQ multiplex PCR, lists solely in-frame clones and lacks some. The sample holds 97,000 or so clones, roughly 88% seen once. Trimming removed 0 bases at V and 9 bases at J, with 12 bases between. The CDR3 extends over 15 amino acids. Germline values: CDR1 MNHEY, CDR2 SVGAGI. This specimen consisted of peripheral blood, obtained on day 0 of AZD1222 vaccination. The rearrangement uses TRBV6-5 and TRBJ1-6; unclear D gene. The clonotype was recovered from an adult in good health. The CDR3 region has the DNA TGTGCCAGCAGTTACTCTGAGCCACCTAGTTCACCCCTCCACTTT. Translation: CASSYSEPPSSPLHF.